The T cell receptor (beta chain) described here comes from a study of blood T cells in healthy people across ages. Study-wide results and caveats: Roughly linear declines in TCR beta diversity per million T cells occurred with age. Compared with aged donors, long-lived donors showed fewer expanded clones, suggesting selection.

The use of a sample-barcoded 5' primer and a J-beta primer mix characterized a second PCR of 7 to 11 cycles. A tag from a template-switch adaptor with 12 random nucleotides marked each cDNA molecule. TCRdb itself ran the 5' RACE reads through MiXCR, one entry per CDR3 protein. Of about 690,000 distinct CDR3 sequences detected, around 43% appear once; the ten largest clones hold around 30%. The CDR3 has 14 amino acids. V was trimmed by 4 bases and J by 5 bases, leaving 11 bases between them. In regard to this clonotype: The antigen is undetermined.

V and J are TRBV12-3 or TRBV12-4 and TRBJ1-4; D gene ambiguous. This receptor was identified in a man older than 75 in good health. Sequenced sample: blood. The CDR3 region is CASSSGSLNEKLFF. CDR3 DNA: TGTGCCAGCAGTTCCGGCAGCCTCAATGAAAAACTGTTTTTT.